The next 15 T cell receptor beta chains were all read from a single sample in a study of blood T cells in healthy people across ages. A sample-barcoded 5' primer and a J-beta primer mix were used in a second PCR of about 7 to 12 cycles. A single record per CDR3 protein comes from TCRdb applying MiXCR to the 5' RACE reads. The sample has 550,000 to 750,000 distinct CDR3 sequences, about 21% seen once. The sample was blood. These receptors all come from a man aged 65-85 years in good health.

This chain uses TRBV4-1 with TRBJ2-7, with 7 nucleotides matching TRBD2. Germline values: CDR1 MGHRA, CDR2 YSYEKL. V trimming: 1 base; J trimming: 6 bases; junction bases outside the gene matches: 12. The CDR3 loop spans 16 amino acids. In nucleotides, the CDR3 is TGCGCCAGCAGCCAAGGACCGGGACTACCACCCTGCGAGCAGTACTTC. Its protein product is CASSQGPGLPPCEQYF.

This clonotype appeared many times. This rearrangement joins TRBV12-3 or TRBV12-4 to TRBJ2-1, with 7 bases identical to TRBD2. The CDR3 is 15 residues long. The ends lost 7 bases at V and 8 bases at J; junction bases unmatched: 14. CDR3 region: CASTQWGLSGDEQFF. The CDR3 coding sequence is TGTGCCAGCACTCAGTGGGGACTATCAGGAGATGAGCAGTTCTTC.

This clonotype was counted only a few times. V and J are TRBV19 and TRBJ1-2; D is perhaps TRBD1 (5 bases). CDR1 and CDR2 from the germline V gene are LNHDA and SQIVND (reference sequence). The CDR3 covers 11 residues. V was trimmed by 10 bases and J by 8 bases, leaving 14 bases between them. CDR3 amino acids: CATTDLSGYTF. The CDR3 region has the DNA TGTGCCACGACAGACCTCTCCGGCTACACCTTC.

The chain joins TRBV28 to TRBJ2-5; the D gene is possibly TRBD2 (6 bases). The CDR3 contains 13 residues. From germline, CDR1 is MDHEN and CDR2 SYDVKM. V lost 3 bases and J 4 bases, leaving 9 bases between the germline ends. The CDR3 region has the DNA TGTGCCAGCAGTTTCATCGGGGGAGAGACCCAGTACTTC. This translates into CASSFIGGETQYF.

This clonotype was detected a few times. V and J are TRBV11-2 and TRBJ2-7; 12 bases fit TRBD1. Trimming took 1 base from V and 3 from J; bases not matched to a gene: 7. The V gene's germline CDR1 is SGHAT and CDR2 FQNNGV. CDR3 length: 17 residues. The CDR3 sequence is CASSLGLGTGGDYEQYF. The CDR3 DNA follows: TGTGCCAGCAGCTTAGGCTTAGGGACAGGGGGCGACTACGAGCAGTACTTC. Combining the CDR3 with reference TRBV11-2 and TRBJ2-7 gives the whole variable domain EAGVAQSPRYKIIEKRQSVAFWCNPISGHATLYWYQQILGQGPKLLIQFQNNGVVDDSQLPKDRFSAERLKGVDSTLKIQPAKLEDSAVYLCASSLGLGTGGDYEQYFGPGTRLTVT.

The rearrangement uses TRBV29-1 and TRBJ2-3; D unclear. This CDR3 region has 16 residues. Germline CDR1 is SQVTM and CDR2 is ANQGSEA. The ends were cut back, 1 base at V and 4 bases at J, with 18 bases in the middle. This CDR3 reads CSVEGDPLGVADTQYF. The CDR3 DNA is TGCAGCGTTGAAGGCGACCCCCTTGGGGTGGCAGATACGCAGTATTTT.

This clonotype appeared many times. This rearrangement joins TRBV15 to TRBJ1-2, with a weak D call TRBD1 (5 bases). Germline values: CDR1 LNHNV, CDR2 YYDKDF (reference sequence). The V end was cut by 2 bases, the J end by 1 base, with 8 bases between. CDR3 length: 14 amino acids. The CDR3 region has the DNA TGTGCCACCAGCAGACAGGGCGGTAACTATGGCTACACCTTC. Protein sequence: CATSRQGGNYGYTF.

The chain carries TRBV29-1 and TRBJ1-4, with D maybe TRBD1 (6 bases). The CDR3 consists of 12 residues. Germline V gene sequence: CDR1 SQVTM, CDR2 ANQGSEA. Deletions cut 4 bases from V and 8 bases from J, with 11 bases between. CDR3 loop: CSVAGAEEKLFF. CDR3 coding DNA: TGCAGCGTTGCGGGGGCGGAGGAAAAACTGTTTTTT.

The chain employs TRBV15 and TRBJ2-1; 7 bases are a match to TRBD2. CDR3 length: 17 residues. Germline V lookup: CDR1 LNHNV, CDR2 YYDKDF (reference sequence). V trimming: 2 bases; J trimming: 7 bases; junction bases outside the gene matches: 14. CDR3 loop: CATSRTLGLVGENEQFF. CDR3 in DNA: TGTGCCACCAGCAGAACACTCGGACTAGTGGGAGAAAATGAGCAGTTCTTC.

This clonotype was counted at least ten times. The chain combines TRBV4-3 with TRBJ2-7, with D perhaps TRBD2 (5 bases). This CDR3 has 13 amino acids. V was clipped by 0 bases and J by 5 bases, with 8 bases between them. In germline, CDR1 is LGHNA, CDR2 YSLEER. CDR3 amino acids: CASSQEVRDEQYF. The CDR3 nucleotides read TGCGCCAGCAGCCAAGAGGTGCGGGACGAGCAGTACTTC.

The chain couples TRBV5-1 to TRBJ2-7; D perhaps matches TRBD1 (6 bases). The CDR3 loop spans 15 amino acids. V lost 0 bases to trimming and J lost 3 bases, with 13 bases between them. CDR1 is SGHRS, CDR2 YFSETQ, per germline. In nucleotides, the CDR3 is TGCGCCAGCAGCTTGGGGACAGCAACAGTCTACGAGCAGTACTTC. This sequence encodes CASSLGTATVYEQYF.

This clonotype has a handful of counts. The chain combines TRBV4-1 with TRBJ1-5, with unresolved D. CDR3 size: 14 residues. Germline V gene lookup returns CDR1 MGHRA and CDR2 YSYEKL. V was trimmed by 0 bases and J by 6 bases, leaving 9 bases between them. The CDR3 DNA reads TGCGCCAGCAGCCAAGATCACGGAGGTCAGCCCCAGCATTTT. This codes for CASSQDHGGQPQHF.

This clonotype was seen a few times. The rearrangement joins TRBV29-1 to TRBJ2-1; 14 nucleotides line up with TRBD2. J was trimmed by 7 bases and V by 4 bases; bases with no gene match: 0. This CDR3 has 13 residues. Germline loops: CDR1 SQVTM, CDR2 ANQGSEA. CDR3 amino acids: CSVGTSGRNEQFF. The CDR3 bases are TGCAGCGTTGGGACTAGCGGGAGGAATGAGCAGTTCTTC.

In regard to this clonotype: A much larger clone differs by one base, so this may be a read error. The gene calls are TRBV27 and TRBJ2-5; 7 bases line up with TRBD2. Germline V CDR1 and CDR2: MNHEY, SMNVEV (reference sequence). This CDR3 is 14 amino acids long. CDR3 nucleotide sequence: TGTGCCAGCAGTCCTTTAACGGCGGGAGAGGCCCAGTACTTC. It is translated as CASSPLTAGEAQYF.

This clonotype has more than one count but fewer than ten. The chain links TRBV12-3 or TRBV12-4 to TRBJ1-4; D call uncertain. V was shortened by 4 bases and J by 8 bases, with 11 bases between the two germline ends. The CDR3 contains 13 residues. DNA of the CDR3: TGTGCCAGCAGTTCCGGCCGTGGGGAAAAACTGTTTTTT. Translated, it gives CASSSGRGEKLFF.